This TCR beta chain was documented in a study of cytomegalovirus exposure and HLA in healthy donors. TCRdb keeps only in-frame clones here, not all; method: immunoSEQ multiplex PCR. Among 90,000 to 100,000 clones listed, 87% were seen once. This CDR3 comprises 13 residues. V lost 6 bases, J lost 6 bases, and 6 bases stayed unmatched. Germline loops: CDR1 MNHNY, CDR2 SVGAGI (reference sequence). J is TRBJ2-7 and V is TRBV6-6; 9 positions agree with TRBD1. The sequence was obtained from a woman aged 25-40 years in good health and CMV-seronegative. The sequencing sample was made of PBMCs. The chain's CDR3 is CASSRGQGVEQYF. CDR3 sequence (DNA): TGTGCCAGCAGCCGGGGACAGGGTGTCGAGCAGTACTTC.